This record concerns one T cell receptor beta chain sequence. The entry originates in a study of lymphopenia after photon versus proton radiotherapy. Data came from immunoSEQ multiplex PCR; TCRdb stores just in-frame clones and leaves some out. The repertoire has tens of thousands of clones, 85% of them found once; the top ten carry around 2.2%. Germline loops: CDR1 MNHEY, CDR2 SMNVEV (reference sequence). Trimming removed 6 bases from V and 10 bases from J; junction bases left unmatched: 14. There are 14 residues in the CDR3. The sequence was collected from a man aged 35 to 55 with gastric cancer. The genes are TRBV27 and TRBJ1-2; 7 bases map to TRBD1. The source material was peripheral blood, sampled from a patient treated with photon-based radiotherapy. The CDR3 loop reads CASRTGQVNSAYTF. The CDR3 DNA follows: TGTGCCAGCAGGACCGGACAGGTCAATTCGGCCTACACCTTC.